This section outlines one TCR beta chain sequence together with its context. Its antigen remains undetermined. One junction end does not reproduce the germline sequence, and a read error may be involved. The CDR3, from cysteine to phenylalanine, totals 13 residues. Only the CDR3 DNA stays, 39 bases, in frame from base 1. According to the germline V gene (reference sequence), CDR1 reads LGHDT and CDR2 reads YNNKEL. The collaborating institutions used their own protocols to collect whole blood in K2EDTA tubes. For TCRbeta analysis, collaborators shipped samples as frozen whole blood, isolated PBMCs, or DNA extracted from either of those sample types. TCRbeta CDR3 regions were amplified from genomic DNA by means of the immunoSEQ Assay, a bias-controlled multiplex PCR. In the original analysis: Nucleated cell counts per sample were estimated from amplification of reference gene primers within the assay. To quantify the absolute abundance of each unique TCRbeta CDR3 rearrangement, sequence reads were collapsed and filtered. For each sample, productive Simpson clonality was calculated as the square root of Simpson's diversity index across productive rearrangements. TCRdb stores this immuneACCESS table with in-frame sequences only. Part of the clones is absent; in the studies checked, under half of the shortfall reflects unresolved V genes, and no reason is known for the rest. From that table come the V and J calls and clone size; the DNA was used to work out D and trimming. For this sample there are about 24,000 clones; 80% to 90% appear just once. The top ten constitute less than 30% of the sample.

These data originate in a study of blood T cell repertoires in COVID-19 (dated by TCRdb to between 2020 and 2021). Study-wide context: The collaborator samples originated in the United States, Italy and Spain and spanned the acute and convalescent phases of COVID-19. The prospective study material was composed of cDNA or gDNA derived from T cells, B-cell-depleted T cells, or PBMCs. Deeply sampled blood TCRbeta repertoires from subjects exposed to, actively infected with, or recovered from COVID-19 were included in the dataset. The repertoires were released in a freely available public database meant as a resource for research on the immune response to SARS-CoV-2. The samples were drawn from two sources: the first 160 participants of the ongoing ImmuneRACE study, and fewer than 1,500 subjects contributed by 6 global collaborators. Nearly every sample came with metadata listing a de-identified subject ID, COVID-19 status, age in years and sex. Where HLA class I and class II types were available, the types were taken from metadata supplied by the sample provider, not from assay-based typing. Paper-wide results and their limitations: Clinical and demographic metadata were provided uncurated, with the amount varying by source and participant.

The chain was built from TRBV3-1 (or the pseudogene TRBV3-2) and TRBJ1-2; 9 central nucleotides agree with TRBD1. This sequence originates from a human donor with active COVID-19. The donor label of this sample is uncertain. The sequencing sample was made of peripheral blood. The CDR3 reads as follows: CASSPGQGESSKF. The DNA reads TGTGCCAGCAGTCCGGGACAGGGAGAGTCGTCTAAGTTT.